This is a list of T cell receptor beta chains from one sample in a study of identical twins. MiXCR was run by TCRdb on the 5' RACE reads, yielding one entry per CDR3 protein. The table lists some 440,000 distinct CDR3 sequences, 20% to 25% of them singletons. These data were likewise used in another study, on T cells expressing NK-cell markers.

Sequenced input: CD4+ T cells sorted from blood. These receptors all come from a young woman in good health. The CDR3 runs from the conserved cysteine through the conserved F or W. Each record gives: V gene, clone size, J gene, D gene, CDR3 DNA, CDR3 protein. The D gene is left open where the match is weak. Size is omitted from some rows. Given values are once, few, many or a class for expanded clones.

>TRBV20-1|-|TRBJ2-1|-
TGCAGTGCTGCCGGACGCAATGAGCAGTTCTTC
CSAAGRNEQFF
>TRBV6-5|-|TRBJ1-2|TRBD1
TGTGCCAGCAGTTACTCGGCAGGGGGAAGCTATGGCTACACCTTC
CASSYSAGGSYGYTF
>TRBV5-5|few|TRBJ1-4|-
TGTGCCAGATCGCAGCGGAATGAAAAACTGTTTTTT
CARSQRNEKLFF
>TRBV10-3|few|TRBJ2-3|TRBD2
TGTGCCATCAGTGACTCGACTAGCGGGAAAAGCACAGATACGCAGTATTTT
CAISDSTSGKSTDTQYF
>TRBV10-3|few|TRBJ2-7|TRBD2
TGTGCCATCAACTCCGGGACTAGCAGCTACGAGCAGTACTTC
CAINSGTSSYEQYF
>TRBV6-2/TRBV6-3|-|TRBJ2-1|TRBD2
TGTGCCAGCAGTTACGGCGGGGGATATTTACCGAATGAGCAGTTCTTC
CASSYGGGYLPNEQFF
>TRBV6-1|few|TRBJ2-3|TRBD1
TGTGCCAGCACCCCACCGGGACAGGCCACAGATACGCAGTATTTT
CASTPPGQATDTQYF
>TRBV7-3|-|TRBJ2-3|TRBD1
TGTGCCAGCAGCCCCGGGACAGAAAGCACAGATACGCAGTATTTT
CASSPGTESTDTQYF
>TRBV12-3/TRBV12-4|few|TRBJ1-1|-
TGTGCCAGCAGTTTAGCGCAAGGGGGGAGGAACACTGAAGCTTTCTTT
CASSLAQGGRNTEAFF
>TRBV12-3/TRBV12-4|-|TRBJ2-1|TRBD2
TGTGCCAGCAGCCGGACTAGCGGAACGGGAGAGCAGTTCTTC
CASSRTSGTGEQFF
>TRBV5-1|few|TRBJ2-1|-
TGCGCCAGCAGCTTGATCCTAGCTCTCAATGAGCAGTTCTTC
CASSLILALNEQFF
>TRBV9|few|TRBJ2-2|TRBD2
TGTGCCAGCACCCGTACTAGCGGGGGTAACACCGGGGAGCTGTTTTTT
CASTRTSGGNTGELFF
>TRBV7-2|-|TRBJ2-3|TRBD2
TGTGCCAGCAGCCCACGGACTAGCGGGGCCCGCACAGATACGCAGTATTTT
CASSPRTSGARTDTQYF
>TRBV2|-|TRBJ2-3|-
TGTGCCTGCGCCAGAGGGTTTACAGATACGCAGTATTTT
CACARGFTDTQYF
>TRBV15|-|TRBJ2-2|-
TGTGCCACCAGCCGGACAGGGAGGGACACCGGGGAGCTGTTTTTT
CATSRTGRDTGELFF
>TRBV10-1|many|TRBJ2-2|-
TGCGCCAGCAGAAAGACAGTCACCGGGGAGCTGTTTTTT
CASRKTVTGELFF
>TRBV3-1|few|TRBJ2-7|TRBD2
TGTGCCAGCAGCCGAGGGGCGGGAGGCTACGAGCAGTACTTC
CASSRGAGGYEQYF
>TRBV6-2/TRBV6-3|few|TRBJ2-1|-
TGTGCCAGCAGACCGTCACTAGTGCATGAGCAGTTCTTC
CASRPSLVHEQFF
>TRBV20-1|few|TRBJ1-4|-
TGCAGTGCTAGAGAAATGACAGATGAAAAACTGTTTTTT
CSAREMTDEKLFF
>TRBV3-1|-|TRBJ2-6|-
TGTGCCAGCAGCCAAGCTCGGTACTCTGGGGCCAACGTCCTGACTTTC
CASSQARYSGANVLTF
>TRBV20-1|few|TRBJ2-3|TRBD2
TGCAGTGCTAGAACGGATATGGTGGGACTAGCGGGGGCTCCTACTAGCACAGATACGCAGTATTTT
CSARTDMVGLAGAPTSTDTQYF
>TRBV20-1|few|TRBJ2-3|TRBD2
TGCAGTGCTCTCCCCGGGACTAGCGGGAGGGCGGATACGCAGTATTTT
CSALPGTSGRADTQYF
>TRBV7-8|many|TRBJ2-7|-
TGTGCCAGCAGTCGGGACACCTACGAGCAGTACTTC
CASSRDTYEQYF
>TRBV20-1|-|TRBJ2-4|TRBD1
TGCAGTGCTAGAGATGGTCGACAGGGGGTCATTCAGTACTTC
CSARDGRQGVIQYF
>TRBV7-2|few|TRBJ2-2|-
TGTGCCAGCAGCGTTCCCCCTACCCAGAGGAGGTCCGGGGAGCTGTTTTTT
CASSVPPTQRRSGELFF
>TRBV11-2|-|TRBJ2-1|TRBD2
TGTGCCAGCAGCTTTAGGGGTAGCGGGGGCCGTAACCACAATGAGCAGTTCTTC
CASSFRGSGGRNHNEQFF
>TRBV10-3|many|TRBJ2-7|-
TGTGCCACCGGCGGGACGGAAAGTTACGAGCAGTACTTC
CATGGTESYEQYF
>TRBV5-6|-|TRBJ2-5|-
TGTGCCAGCAGTTCTACCCCCGGACTCCAAGAGACCCAGTACTTC
CASSSTPGLQETQYF
>TRBV9|many|TRBJ2-1|TRBD2
TGTGCCAGCAGCGCCCGAGCGGGGGGAAGCTCCTACAATGAGCAGTTCTTC
CASSARAGGSSYNEQFF
>TRBV5-6|many|TRBJ2-7|-
TGTGCCAGCAGCTTCGATCGCAGGCAGCAGTACTTC
CASSFDRRQQYF
>TRBV6-1|-|TRBJ2-1|-
TGTGCCAGCAGGGTGGGCGACAATGAGCAGTTCTTC
CASRVGDNEQFF
>TRBV5-1|-|TRBJ2-7|TRBD2
TGCGCCAGCAGCCTTAGCGGGTGGAGCTCCTACGAGCAGTACTTC
CASSLSGWSSYEQYF
>TRBV27|few|TRBJ1-1|-
TGTGCCACCGCCCAGGGCATGAACACTGAAGCTTTCTTT
CATAQGMNTEAFF
>TRBV11-3|many|TRBJ2-7|-
TGTGCCAGCAGCCGGGACCGAGACTACGAGCAGTACTTC
CASSRDRDYEQYF
>TRBV6-5|-|TRBJ1-2|-
TGTGCCAGCAGTTACTCGAAAGGGTACGGCTACACCTTC
CASSYSKGYGYTF
>TRBV21-1|-|TRBJ2-1|-
TGTGCCAGCAGCAAAGTGAGCTCCCGGAATGAGCAGTTCTTC
CASSKVSSRNEQFF
>TRBV20-1|-|TRBJ2-3|-
TGCAGTGCTAGAGACCAGGGGCGATCTAGCACAGATACGCAGTATTTT
CSARDQGRSSTDTQYF
>TRBV4-3|few|TRBJ1-6|-
TGCGCCAGCAGCCAGGACCCGGCGCGGGGAAGGTGGGATTCACCCCTCCACTTT
CASSQDPARGRWDSPLHF
>TRBV5-1|-|TRBJ2-7|TRBD2
TGCGCCAGCAGCTTGAAGCGGGGGGGACACGAGCAGTACTTC
CASSLKRGGHEQYF
>TRBV12-3/TRBV12-4|-|TRBJ2-3|-
TGTGCCAGCAGTTTACCCCCGCGGTGGCGCACAGATACGCAGTATTTT
CASSLPPRWRTDTQYF
>TRBV25-1|-|TRBJ1-2|TRBD1
TGTGCCAGCAGCCCACTCGACAGGGGGCACGGCTACACCTTC
CASSPLDRGHGYTF
>TRBV9|-|TRBJ1-3|-
TGTGCCAGCAGCGTAGGAGGGTCTGCGGCTGGAAACACCATATATTTT
CASSVGGSAAGNTIYF
>TRBV5-1|-|TRBJ2-1|TRBD2
TGCGCCAGCAGCTTTGCCTCGGCGAGAGCGGGGTCCTCCTACAATGAGCAGTTCTTC
CASSFASARAGSSYNEQFF
>TRBV7-3|-|TRBJ2-1|-
TGTGCCAGCACCCCCACCGCGGAGGGTGAGCAGTTCTTC
CASTPTAEGEQFF
>TRBV6-6|-|TRBJ1-1|-
TGTGCCAGCAGTTACATCCGGAAGACTGAAGCTTTCTTT
CASSYIRKTEAFF
>TRBV21-1|few|TRBJ2-7|-
TGTGCCAGCAGCAACGAATCCTTAGGGAAGCGCGAGCAGTACTTC
CASSNESLGKREQYF
>TRBV29-1|few|TRBJ2-3|-
TGCAGCGTTGCCGCTCCCGGGCCCTCGGGCGCAGATACGCAGTATTTT
CSVAAPGPSGADTQYF
>TRBV5-1|-|TRBJ1-1|-
TGCGCCAGCAGCTTGACGATCGCGAACACTGAAGCTTTCTTT
CASSLTIANTEAFF
>TRBV12-3/TRBV12-4|once|TRBJ1-3|-
TGTGCCAGCAGTCACAGGATCTTCTCTGGAAACACCATATATTTT
CASSHRIFSGNTIYF
>TRBV7-9|few|TRBJ1-5|-
TGTGCCAGCAGCTTACGGGGCGAGGAGGCCCAGCATTTT
CASSLRGEEAQHF
>TRBV20-1|-|TRBJ2-5|-
TGCAGTGCTAGAGCCTCCGAGTGGCGAGAGACCCAGTACTTC
CSARASEWRETQYF
>TRBV10-3|-|TRBJ2-1|TRBD2
TGTGCCATGGGGACTAGCGACTCCTACAATGAGCAGTTCTTC
CAMGTSDSYNEQFF
>TRBV24-1|-|TRBJ2-2|-
TGTGCCACCAGTGGCCCGAGACTGTCCGAGGAGCTGTTTTTT
CATSGPRLSEELFF
>TRBV12-5|-|TRBJ2-7|-
TGTGCTAGTGGTTCGCCCTCCAATGCGGCCGAGCAGTACTTC
CASGSPSNAAEQYF
>TRBV20-1|-|TRBJ2-5|TRBD2
TGCAGTGCTGGGGGGGAAGAGACCCAGTACTTC
CSAGGEETQYF
>TRBV12-3/TRBV12-4|few|TRBJ2-1|-
TGTGCCAGCAGTTTAGCGCACTTTGGGGAGCAGTTCTTC
CASSLAHFGEQFF